This entry lists 12 T cell receptor beta chains sequenced from one sample in a study of CD8 T cells in Susac syndrome. With random hexamers, reverse transcription was performed on roughly 0.45 to 1 ug of RNA. Each CDR3 protein gets one entry after TCRdb re-called the immunoSEQ multiplex PCR reads with MiXCR. The table shows some 170,000 distinct CDR3 sequences, with over 85% occurring only once. Sequences were obtained from CD4+ T cells from PBMCs. The origin of the receptors is a human donor in good health.

This chain joins TRBV29-1 and TRBJ2-7; TRBD2 is a possible D gene (6 bases). In germline, CDR1 is SQVTM, CDR2 ANQGSEA. V was trimmed by 6 bases and J by 6 bases, leaving 12 bases between them. The CDR3 totals 11 residues. CDR3 nucleotides: TGCAGCGTGGGGGGAGAAGTCGAGCAGTACTTC. Translation gives CSVGGEVEQYF.

This clonotype was seen a handful of times. This chain connects TRBV29-1 to TRBJ2-7; no reliable D call. Trimming removed 3 bases from V and 0 bases from J, with 6 bases in between. The CDR3 has 12 amino acids. Germline CDR1 SQVTM, CDR2 ANQGSEA. CDR3 protein: CSVDGGSYEQYF. The CDR3 nucleotides are TGCAGCGTTGACGGCGGCTCCTACGAGCAGTACTTC.

This chain uses TRBV24-1 with TRBJ2-1; 7 bases are shared with TRBD1. CDR1 is KGHDR and CDR2 is SFDVKD in the germline V gene. V shed 4 bases, J shed 2 bases, and the junction held 1 base outside the gene matches. The CDR3 consists of 14 residues. CDR3 sequence: CATSETGTYNEQFF. CDR3 in DNA: TGTGCCACCAGTGAGACAGGGACCTACAATGAGCAGTTCTTC.

The V call is TRBV19, the J call TRBJ2-1; unclear D gene. Germline V gives CDR1 LNHDA, CDR2 SQIVND (reference sequence). The CDR3 runs 14 residues. The ends were cut back, 5 bases at V and 6 bases at J, with 14 bases in the middle. CDR3 protein: CASSQQARSNEQFF. DNA of the CDR3: TGTGCCAGTAGTCAACAAGCGCGGTCCAATGAGCAGTTCTTC.

This chain joins TRBV7-2 and TRBJ2-2, with TRBD2 identical over 7 bases. The V gene's germline CDR1 is SGHTA and CDR2 FQGNSA. The V gene end was trimmed by 2 bases and the J gene end by 7 bases; junction bases not matched to a gene: 4. This CDR3 region has 14 residues. CDR3 DNA sequence: TGTGCCAGCAGCTTACTGACTAGCAGCGGGGAGCTGTTTTTT. Residues: CASSLLTSSGELFF.

The gene calls are TRBV5-1 and TRBJ1-2; 7 bases are shared with TRBD1. CDR1 is SGHRS and CDR2 is YFSETQ in the germline V gene. The CDR3 loop spans 14 amino acids. Germline trimming cut 3 bases from V and 3 bases from J; bases unmatched to any gene: 5. The CDR3 DNA reads TGCGCCAGCAGCTCACTGACAGGGTACTATGGCTACACCTTC. This translates into CASSSLTGYYGYTF.

The chain recombines TRBV29-1 with TRBJ1-5, with a weak D call TRBD1 (6 bases). The germline V gene encodes CDR1 SQVTM and CDR2 ANQGSEA. The CDR3 has 13 residues. The V and J ends lost 5 bases and 6 bases respectively, with 14 bases between them. CDR3 nucleotides: TGCAGCGTTTCGGGGGGAGGGGGTCAGCCCCAGCATTTT. Translation: CSVSGGGGQPQHF.

The V call is TRBV30, the J call TRBJ2-7; tentative D call: TRBD2 (5 bases). V was clipped by 1 base and J by 3 bases, with 7 bases between them. Germline V CDR1 and CDR2: GTSNPN, SVGIG (reference sequence). This CDR3 comprises 12 residues. This CDR3 is CAWSGGRYEQYF. In DNA form, the CDR3 reads TGTGCCTGGAGTGGCGGGCGCTACGAGCAGTACTTC.

The CDR3 DNA reads as TGTGCCAGCAGTGAAGAAGGGAGACCCTACAATGAGCAGTTCTTC. It is translated as CASSEEGRPYNEQFF. The chain uses TRBV2 and TRBJ2-1, with a possible D match to TRBD2 (5 bases). From germline, CDR1 is SNHLY and CDR2 FYNNEI. This CDR3 has 15 residues. The V and J ends lost 1 base and 2 bases respectively, with 9 bases between them.

The rearrangement joins TRBV30 to TRBJ2-3, with 7 bases lining up with TRBD1. This CDR3 has 14 amino acids. Germline V lookup: CDR1 GTSNPN, CDR2 SVGIG (reference sequence). V lost 5 bases, J lost 2 bases, and 7 bases stayed unmatched. In nucleotides, the CDR3 is TGTGCCTGGTCCCGGGACAGAGACACAGATACGCAGTATTTT. Its protein is CAWSRDRDTDTQYF. Together with reference TRBV30 and TRBJ2-3, the CDR3 gives the full variable domain: SQTIHQWPATLVQPVGSPLSLECTVEGTSNPNLYWYRQAAGRGLQLLFYSVGIGQISSEVPQNLSASRPQDRQFILSSKKLLLSDSGFYLCAWSRDRDTDTQYFGPGTRLTVL.

The CDR3 spells CASSNSGGSYEQYF. CDR3 nucleotide sequence: TGTGCCAGCAGTAATAGCGGGGGCTCCTACGAGCAGTACTTC. V gene TRBV12-3 or TRBV12-4 combines with J gene TRBJ2-7, with 9 bases aligning to TRBD2. The CDR3 length is 14 residues. V dropped 5 bases and J dropped 0; count of bases not matched to a gene: 2.

V gene TRBV30 combines with J gene TRBJ2-1; 11 bases agree with TRBD2. The germline V gene encodes CDR1 GTSNPN and CDR2 SVGIG (reference sequence). V dropped 0 bases and J dropped 7; count of bases not matched to a gene: 14. The CDR3 runs 18 residues. The DNA for the CDR3 is TGTGCCTGGAGTGTACGCCTTATAGCGGGAGGGCCGGGGAATGAGCAGTTCTTC. Translation gives CAWSVRLIAGGPGNEQFF.